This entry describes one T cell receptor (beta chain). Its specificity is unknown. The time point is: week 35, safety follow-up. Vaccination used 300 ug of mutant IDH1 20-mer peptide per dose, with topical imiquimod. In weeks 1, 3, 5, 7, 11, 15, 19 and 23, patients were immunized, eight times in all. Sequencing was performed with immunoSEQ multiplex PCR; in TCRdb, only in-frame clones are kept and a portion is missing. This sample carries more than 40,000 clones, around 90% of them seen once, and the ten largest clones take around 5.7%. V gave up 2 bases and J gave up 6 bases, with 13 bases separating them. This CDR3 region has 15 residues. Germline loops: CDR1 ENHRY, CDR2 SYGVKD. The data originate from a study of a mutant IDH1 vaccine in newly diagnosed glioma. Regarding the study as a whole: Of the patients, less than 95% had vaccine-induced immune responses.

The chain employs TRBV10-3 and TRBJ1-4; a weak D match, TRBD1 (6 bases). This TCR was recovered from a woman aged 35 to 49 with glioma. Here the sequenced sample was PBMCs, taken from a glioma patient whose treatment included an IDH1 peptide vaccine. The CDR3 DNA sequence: TGTGCCATCAGTGAGGGCGGGGGGCGCGATGAAAAACTGTTTTTT. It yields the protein CAISEGGGRDEKLFF.